Presented here are 32 T cell receptor beta chains from one specimen sequenced in a study of shared clonotypes between healthy human individuals. The naive CD8 population came from CD45RO-negative cells selected for CCR7, without terminally differentiated effector memory CD45RA+ cells. Repertoires were generated with immunoSEQ multiplex PCR, while TCRdb's copy carries only in-frame clones and drops some. This table holds millions of clones, approximately 94% found once. The sample comprised naive CD8+ T cells from PBMCs. The receptors shown here come from a man aged 18 to 29 in good health. Some clones in this sample may be carry-over from other donors' samples.

In its sample, this clone was seen a few times. V is TRBV28 and J is TRBJ1-4; D possibly corresponds to TRBD1 (6 bases). The germline gives CDR1 MDHEN, CDR2 SYDVKM. CDR3 length: 12 residues. V dropped 5 bases and J dropped 8 bases, with 9 bases sitting between them. The CDR3: CASSDRGEKLFF. The CDR3 DNA follows: TGTGCCAGCAGTGATAGGGGGGAAAAACTGTTTTTT.

This clone was found once. J is TRBJ2-5 and V is TRBV4-1, with D possibly being TRBD2 (5 bases). This CDR3 has 14 residues. V was clipped by 4 bases and J by 1 base, with 10 bases between them. Germline values: CDR1 MGHRA, CDR2 YSYEKL. CDR3 nucleotide sequence: TGCGCCAGCAGCCCCCGGGGTACCCAAGAGACCCAGTACTTC. Translating gives CASSPRGTQETQYF.

The chain recombines TRBV11-1 with TRBJ2-5, with TRBD2 matching over 11 bases. Germline CDR1 and CDR2: SGHAT and FQDESV (reference sequence). V dropped 6 bases and J dropped 5; count of bases not matched to a gene: 5. The CDR3 has 14 amino acids. The CDR3 DNA is TGTGCCAGCAGTCTAGCGGGAGGCTTGGAGACCCAGTACTTC. It is translated as CASSLAGGLETQYF.

This clone appeared once. The V gene is TRBV5-6, the J gene TRBJ1-5; the D gene is possibly TRBD1 (6 bases). Germline assignment: CDR1 SGHDT and CDR2 YYEEEE. V was pared by 0 bases and J by 0 bases, with 10 bases between. The length of the CDR3 is 16 residues. This chain's CDR3 is CASSLEGDHSNQPQHF. DNA of the CDR3: TGTGCCAGCAGCTTGGAGGGGGACCATAGCAATCAGCCCCAGCATTTT.

The V call is TRBV19, the J call TRBJ2-3, with 7 bases identical to TRBD2. V lost 8 bases to trimming and J lost 1 base; unmatched junction nucleotides: 0. The germline V gene has CDR1 LNHDA and CDR2 SQIVND (reference sequence). The length of the CDR3 is 12 residues. Written as DNA, the CDR3 is TGTGCCAGTGGGGGGGGCACAGATACGCAGTATTTT. Protein product: CASGGGTDTQYF.

The V gene is TRBV28, the J gene TRBJ2-2; D might be TRBD2 (5 bases). The V end was cut by 6 bases, the J end by 5 bases, with 19 bases between. There are 16 residues in the CDR3. Germline-derived CDR1 and CDR2 are MDHEN and SYDVKM. The CDR3 here is CASSLGLSWRTGELFF. In DNA, the CDR3 is TGTGCCAGCAGCCTAGGACTTTCTTGGCGGACCGGGGAGCTGTTTTTT. Full variable domain (missing parts from reference TRBV28 and TRBJ2-2): DVKVTQSSRYLVKRTGEKVFLECVQDMDHENMFWYRQDPGLGLRLIYFSYDVKMKEKGDIPEGYSVSREKKERFSLILESASTNQTSMYLCASSLGLSWRTGELFFGEGSRLTVL.

DNA of the CDR3: TGTGCCATCAGTGAGGGACTAGCGGGAGTTGTGGATACGCAGTATTTT. Residues: CAISEGLAGVVDTQYF. The genes are TRBV10-3 and TRBJ2-3, with 13 bases lining up with TRBD2. V gave up 2 bases and J gave up 6 bases; unmatched junction bases: 5. This CDR3 has 16 residues. Germline values: CDR1 ENHRY, CDR2 SYGVKD.

This clone occurred a few times. The CDR3 protein is CASSLRQGHTEAFF. The CDR3 DNA follows: TGTGCCAGCAGCCTTCGACAGGGACACACTGAAGCTTTCTTT. This chain uses TRBV5-4 with TRBJ1-1; 7 bases are a match to TRBD1. From germline, CDR1 is SGHNT and CDR2 YYREEE (reference sequence). This CDR3 contains 14 residues. V trimming: 4 bases; J trimming: 3 bases; junction bases outside the gene matches: 6.

The gene calls are TRBV12-2 and TRBJ2-3. TRBV12-2 is noted as a pseudogene. The CDR3 extends over 12 amino acids. CDR3 in amino acids: CASRQYTDTQYF. The CDR3 nucleotides are TGTGCAAGTCGCCAATACACAGATACGCAGTATTTT.

The V and J genes are TRBV29-1 and TRBJ2-5; a weak D match, TRBD2 (6 bases). Trimming took 0 bases from V and 8 from J, leaving 16 bases between them. This CDR3 contains 14 residues. Looked up from germline, CDR1 is SQVTM and CDR2 is ANQGSEA. The CDR3 DNA sequence: TGCAGCGTTGAAGAAGGCGGGGCAATGGGAACCCAGTACTTC. Translation gives CSVEEGGAMGTQYF.

The rearrangement links TRBV7-9 to TRBJ2-4, with 10 bases identical to TRBD1. Germline CDR1 SEHNR, CDR2 FQNEAQ (reference sequence). The V and J ends lost 4 bases and 0 bases, in that order; junction bases with no gene match: 3. CDR3 length: 16 residues. CDR3 amino acids: CASSSGQGQAKNIQYF. Here the CDR3 DNA reads TGTGCCAGCAGCTCGGGACAGGGGCAAGCCAAAAACATTCAGTACTTC.

In this sample, this clone turned up once. V usage is TRBV7-2 and J usage is TRBJ1-5; D gene unclear. V dropped 5 bases and J dropped 3 bases, with 23 bases sitting between them. The CDR3 consists of 18 residues. CDR1 and CDR2 (germline): SGHTA, FQGNSA. CDR3 protein: CASSRVGFTTGPNQPQHF. The DNA for the CDR3 is TGTGCCAGCAGCAGGGTAGGGTTTACAACCGGGCCCAATCAGCCCCAGCATTTT.

J is TRBJ2-5 and V is TRBV9; 7 nucleotides agree with TRBD1. The CDR3 has 14 amino acids. V was clipped by 4 bases and J by 8 bases; unmatched bases: 11. CDR1 SGDLS and CDR2 YYNGEE come from the germline V gene. CDR3 residues: CASSPSNRGLTQYF. CDR3 bases: TGTGCCAGCAGCCCGTCGAACAGGGGTTTAACCCAGTACTTC.

The J gene is TRBJ1-3, the V gene TRBV9; no clear D gene. Germline CDR1 and CDR2: SGDLS and YYNGEE. With 3 bases removed from V and 8 bases from J, the gap between germline ends came to 12 bases. CDR3 length: 13 residues. CDR3 sequence (DNA): TGTGCCAGCAGCGAACGGGGTATAGACACCATATATTTT. It codes for CASSERGIDTIYF.

The chain uses TRBV7-2 and TRBJ2-1; 7 bases fit TRBD1. Trimming took 4 bases from V and 4 from J; bases not matched to a gene: 7. Germline V gene lookup returns CDR1 SGHTA and CDR2 FQGNSA. This CDR3 region has 15 residues. This CDR3 reads CASSSGTEKYNEQFF. In DNA form, the CDR3 reads TGTGCCAGCAGCTCCGGGACAGAGAAGTACAATGAGCAGTTCTTC.

This rearrangement joins TRBV7-8 to TRBJ2-1; 7 bases fit TRBD2. The CDR3 has 16 residues. Germline values: CDR1 SGHVS, CDR2 FQNEAQ. After removal of 1 base from V and 9 bases from J, the junction contained 12 bases not matched to a gene. CDR3 in DNA: TGTGCCAGCAGCTTAGATGGTGGGAGGGCCGGGGGTGAGCAGTTCTTC. It is translated as CASSLDGGRAGGEQFF.

The V and J genes are TRBV7-9 and TRBJ2-5, with unresolved D. The CDR3 contains 14 residues. Germline values: CDR1 SEHNR, CDR2 FQNEAQ (reference sequence). V lost 4 bases and J 1 base, leaving 10 bases between the germline ends. Written as DNA, the CDR3 is TGTGCCAGCAGCTCACCAGGTTCCCAAGAGACCCAGTACTTC. It specifies CASSSPGSQETQYF.

This chain links TRBV27 with TRBJ1-1, with D uncertain. Germline CDR1 MNHEY, CDR2 SMNVEV (reference sequence). V dropped 5 bases and J dropped 1 base, with 11 bases sitting between them. The CDR3 is made up of 14 amino acids. The CDR3 DNA reads as TGTGCCAGCAGTCCACGCGCTTCGAACACTGAAGCTTTCTTT. Protein sequence: CASSPRASNTEAFF.

The chain is built from TRBV11-2 and TRBJ2-2; no clear D. Germline CDR1 SGHAT, CDR2 FQNNGV. Trimming took off 1 base at V and 4 bases at J, with 10 bases between the two ends. This CDR3 has 15 amino acids. The DNA of the CDR3 is TGTGCCAGCAGCTTAGCGTCTGATCGCACCGGGGAGCTGTTTTTT. Protein: CASSLASDRTGELFF.

The chain is built from TRBV4-1 and TRBJ2-2, with D hard to call. This CDR3 has 13 amino acids. The V gene's germline CDR1 is MGHRA and CDR2 YSYEKL. Trimming pared 0 bases from V and 8 bases from J, leaving 7 bases between. In nucleotides, the CDR3 is TGCGCCAGCAGCCAAGAGAAACGAGGGGAGCTGTTTTTT. It codes for CASSQEKRGELFF.

The table lists this clone with a count of one. This rearrangement joins TRBV7-9 to TRBJ2-2; the D gene is possibly TRBD2 (6 bases). Per germline, CDR1 SEHNR and CDR2 FQNEAQ (reference sequence). V was cut by 8 bases and J by 3 bases, with 22 bases left in between. This CDR3 spans 17 amino acids. CDR3 loop: CASEEGGGKVYTGELFF. CDR3 sequence (DNA): TGTGCCAGCGAGGAAGGCGGAGGGAAGGTTTACACCGGGGAGCTGTTTTTT.

The rearrangement uses TRBV27 and TRBJ1-2, with D maybe TRBD1 (6 bases). V lost 5 bases and J lost 1, with 17 bases in between. From germline, CDR1 is MNHEY and CDR2 SMNVEV (reference sequence). The CDR3 contains 16 residues. The CDR3: CASSPMGGGINYGYTF. CDR3 coding DNA: TGTGCCAGCAGTCCTATGGGAGGGGGGATTAACTATGGCTACACCTTC.

V and J are TRBV6-6 and TRBJ2-1; TRBD2 agrees at 10 bases. CDR3 length equals 15 residues. Germline V gene lookup returns CDR1 MNHNY and CDR2 SVGAGI (reference sequence). The V segment lost 7 bases and the J segment 7 bases; nucleotides outside the gene matches: 10. The CDR3 nucleotides are TGTGCCAGCACCCCCGAGACTAGCGGGCCTAATGAGCAGTTCTTC. It specifies CASTPETSGPNEQFF.

The rearrangement uses TRBV5-1 and TRBJ2-1; D gene ambiguous. The CDR3 length is 12 residues. Germline-derived CDR1 and CDR2 are SGHRS and YFSETQ. Deletions cut 3 bases from V and 6 bases from J, with 7 bases between. Here the CDR3 DNA reads TGCGCCAGCAGCTCTCCGACCAATGAGCAGTTCTTC. It is translated as CASSSPTNEQFF.

This chain uses TRBV27 with TRBJ1-2; D is ambiguous. Trimming shortened V by 6 bases and J by 3 bases, and 26 bases separated the two germline ends. The germline V gene has CDR1 MNHEY and CDR2 SMNVEV (reference sequence). This CDR3 is built from 18 residues. The CDR3 DNA reads TGTGCCAGCAGCCCTATCGGGCTGGAGGGAATAGGCGACTATGGCTACACCTTC. Its protein is CASSPIGLEGIGDYGYTF.

The chain joins TRBV28 to TRBJ2-1, with a possible D match to TRBD2 (5 bases). V gave up 3 bases and J gave up 12 bases, with 15 bases separating them. The CDR3 totals 13 residues. Germline V lookup: CDR1 MDHEN, CDR2 SYDVKM. The CDR3 is CASSFSDSPGQFF. The CDR3 coding sequence is TGTGCCAGCAGTTTCTCGGACTCTCCTGGGCAGTTCTTC.

The chain links TRBV19 to TRBJ2-7, with D possibly being TRBD1 (6 bases). The ends were cut back, 0 bases at V and 4 bases at J, with 10 bases in the middle. Germline lookup yields CDR1 LNHDA and CDR2 SQIVND (reference sequence). This CDR3 region has 14 residues. CDR3 loop: CASSIDDTGYEQYF. The CDR3 DNA follows: TGTGCCAGTAGTATAGACGATACAGGGTACGAGCAGTACTTC.

As concerns this clone: The identical CDR3 is also encoded by other nucleotide sequences in the sample. The chain employs TRBV27 and TRBJ2-7, with 8 bases that match TRBD2. V was pared by 3 bases and J by 2 bases, with 3 bases of the junction left unmatched. CDR1 MNHEY and CDR2 SMNVEV come from the germline V gene (reference sequence). This CDR3 has 14 residues. CDR3 DNA: TGTGCCAGCAGTTTTGCGGGAGGTCCCTACGAGCAGTACTTC. It yields the protein CASSFAGGPYEQYF.

The chain joins TRBV27 to TRBJ1-2; weak D call: TRBD1 (5 bases). The CDR3 is made up of 15 amino acids. Trimming shortened V by 4 bases and J by 2 bases, and 14 bases separated the two germline ends. In germline, CDR1 is MNHEY, CDR2 SMNVEV (reference sequence). This CDR3 is CASSSDTLRNYGYTF. The CDR3 coding sequence is TGTGCCAGCAGTTCGGACACCTTGAGGAACTATGGCTACACCTTC.

The chain is built from TRBV6-6 and TRBJ2-2, with D perhaps TRBD1 (5 bases). Germline lookup yields CDR1 MNHNY and CDR2 SVGAGI (reference sequence). CDR3 length: 14 amino acids. Trimming shortened V by 1 base and J by 5 bases, and 8 bases separated the two germline ends. The CDR3 DNA follows: TGTGCCAGCAGTTACTGGGGCAGGACCGGGGAGCTGTTTTTT. As protein: CASSYWGRTGELFF.

This clone was counted a few times. The chain recombines TRBV4-1 with TRBJ2-1; a weak D match, TRBD2 (6 bases). The CDR3 is 15 amino acids. Germline loops: CDR1 MGHRA, CDR2 YSYEKL. The V and J ends lost 3 bases and 6 bases respectively, with 15 bases between them. CDR3 loop: CASSQGPRRGNEQFF. The CDR3 region has the DNA TGCGCCAGCAGCCAGGGGCCTAGGAGGGGCAATGAGCAGTTCTTC.

J is TRBJ1-2 and V is TRBV5-8; weak D call: TRBD1 (6 bases). The CDR3 spans 14 residues. Looked up from germline, CDR1 is SGHTS and CDR2 is YDEGEE. Trimming stripped 6 bases from V and 5 bases from J, with 17 bases between. In DNA, the CDR3 is TGTGCCAGCAACCTCGGGGGGGCTGTATATGGCTACACCTTC. Its protein is CASNLGGAVYGYTF.